Listed below are T cell receptor beta chains from one sample, sequenced in a study of blood T cell repertoires in COVID-19. The data were produced by immunoSEQ multiplex PCR, yet TCRdb's version contains in-frame clones alone and is incomplete. The table has over 150,000 clones, roughly 81% seen once. Sequencing was performed on peripheral blood. The receptor source for this set is a man aged 35 to 55 with acute or convalescent COVID-19. Both conserved end residues are part of each CDR3. The D gene is left open where the match is weak. Size is omitted from some rows. Given values are once, few, many or a class for expanded clones.

size | D | J | V | CDR3 | DNA
- | - | TRBJ2-5 | TRBV5-1 | CASSRGAGLEETQYF | TGCGCCAGCAGCCGGGGGGCAGGCCTAGAAGAGACCCAGTACTTC
- | - | TRBJ1-4 | TRBV7-9 | CASSLGRGQNEKLFF | TGTGCCAGCAGCTTAGGCAGGGGTCAAAATGAAAAACTGTTTTTT
once | - | TRBJ1-6 | TRBV2 | CASSGAGGSSSPLHF | TGTGCCAGCAGTGGGGCGGGTGGCTCGAGTTCACCCCTCCACTTT
few | - | TRBJ1-1 | TRBV29-1 | CSVERVNTEAFF | TGCAGCGTTGAGCGGGTGAACACTGAAGCTTTCTTT
- | TRBD2 | TRBJ2-5 | TRBV7-9 | CASSTTSGGATFQETQYF | TGTGCCAGCAGCACGACTAGCGGGGGGGCCACCTTCCAAGAGACCCAGTACTTC
- | TRBD1 | TRBJ1-1 | TRBV3-1/TRBV3-2 | CASSHRQGERAEAFF | TGTGCCAGCAGCCACAGACAGGGGGAGAGGGCTGAAGCTTTCTTT
- | - | TRBJ2-7 | TRBV4-2 | CASSQDVSGGLQYF | TGTGCCAGCAGCCAAGATGTAAGCGGCGGACTACAGTACTTC
once | TRBD1 | TRBJ1-2 | TRBV2 | CASSGSDWRTGIGYTF | TGTGCCAGCAGTGGATCGGACTGGAGGACAGGGATTGGCTACACCTTC
- | TRBD2 | TRBJ2-5 | TRBV2 | CASSGGGGQETQYF | TGTGCCAGCAGTGGTGGGGGGGGCCAAGAGACCCAGTACTTC
- | - | TRBJ2-1 | TRBV11-3 | CASSLDPQRGEQFF | TGTGCCAGCAGCTTAGACCCCCAAAGGGGGGAGCAGTTCTTC
once | TRBD2 | TRBJ2-7 | TRBV19 | CASSKGTSGGYEQYF | TGTGCCAGTAGCAAAGGGACTAGCGGGGGTTACGAGCAGTACTTC
- | - | TRBJ2-6 | TRBV5-1 | CASSPEAANVLTF | TGCGCCAGCAGCCCGGAGGCGGCCAACGTCCTGACTTTC
- | - | TRBJ2-1 | TRBV4-2 | CASQLQGSYNEQFF | TGTGCCAGCCAACTTCAGGGGTCCTACAATGAGCAGTTCTTC
- | - | TRBJ2-2 | TRBV5-1 | CASSSAAGTNTGELFF | TGCGCCAGCAGCTCGGCCGCGGGGACCAACACCGGGGAGCTGTTTTTT
few | - | TRBJ2-7 | TRBV2 | CASGGTSYEQYF | TGTGCCAGTGGGGGCACGTCCTACGAGCAGTACTTC
- | - | TRBJ1-1 | TRBV7-2 | CASSLEGRYEAFF | TGTGCCAGCAGCTTAGAGGGGCGGTATGAAGCTTTCTTT
- | - | TRBJ2-5 | TRBV7-2 | CASRRGGVQETQYF | TGTGCCAGCAGGAGGGGGGGAGTCCAAGAGACCCAGTACTTC
- | - | TRBJ2-2 | TRBV5-1 | CASSLELTGGAGELFF | TGCGCCAGCAGCTTGGAGCTAACCGGGGGTGCCGGGGAGCTGTTTTTT
- | - | TRBJ2-7 | TRBV18 | CASSPSNGNYEQYF | TGTGCCAGCTCACCTAGCAACGGAAACTACGAGCAGTACTTC
few | - | TRBJ1-1 | TRBV27 | CASRIRLLDSGNTEAFF | TGTGCCAGCAGGATCCGACTCTTAGACAGTGGGAACACTGAAGCTTTCTTT
once | - | TRBJ2-2 | TRBV11-2 | CASSLSAGELFF | TGTGCCAGCAGCCTCTCGGCCGGGGAGCTGTTTTTT
- | TRBD1 | TRBJ1-1 | TRBV15 | CATSSQGGTEAFF | TGTGCCACCAGCAGCCAGGGGGGCACTGAAGCTTTCTTT
- | TRBD2 | TRBJ2-1 | TRBV5-1 | CASSLITGTSGGEAYNEQFF | TGCGCCAGCAGCTTGATTACCGGGACTAGCGGGGGGGAGGCCTACAATGAGCAGTTCTTC
- | TRBD1 | TRBJ1-2 | TRBV6-4 | CASSAGTGGYF | TGTGCCAGCAGTGCGGGGACAGGGGGATACTTC
- | - | TRBJ1-6 | TRBV6-5 | CASTTGTYNSPLHF | TGTGCCAGCACAACCGGGACATACAATTCACCCCTCCACTTT
- | - | TRBJ1-1 | TRBV4-3 | CASSQVTGYTEAFF | TGCGCCAGCAGCCAGGTCACAGGGTACACTGAAGCTTTCTTT
- | - | TRBJ2-5 | TRBV7-9 | CASSLALTIVRGETQYF | TGTGCCAGCAGCTTAGCGTTAACGATAGTAAGGGGAGAGACCCAGTACTTC
- | TRBD2 | TRBJ2-3 | TRBV4-2 | CASSSGAITDTQYF | TGTGCCAGCAGTAGCGGGGCCATCACAGATACGCAGTATTTT
few | TRBD2 | TRBJ2-3 | TRBV5-4 | CASSPGTSGGTDTQYF | TGTGCCAGCAGCCCAGGGACTAGCGGGGGGACAGATACGCAGTATTTT
- | - | TRBJ1-2 | TRBV4-1 | CASSPEVIEIRYGYTF | TGCGCCAGCAGCCCTGAGGTGATTGAGATCCGCTATGGCTACACCTTC
- | TRBD2 | TRBJ2-2 | TRBV9 | CASSEGPRGGDTGELFF | TGTGCCAGCAGCGAGGGACCTCGGGGAGGGGACACCGGGGAGCTGTTTTTT
- | - | TRBJ2-5 | TRBV11-2 | CASSLVRGFGFGETQYF | TGTGCCAGCAGCTTGGTCAGGGGATTTGGATTCGGAGAGACCCAGTACTTC
- | - | TRBJ2-7 | TRBV3-1/TRBV3-2 | CASSNYRSLEQYF | TGTGCCAGCAGTAATTACAGGTCCCTCGAGCAGTACTTC
- | - | TRBJ2-7 | TRBV6-1 | CASSDTYEQYF | TGTGCCAGCAGTGACACCTACGAGCAGTACTTC
once | - | TRBJ2-3 | TRBV7-2 | CASSAPGLKSHF | TGTGCCAGCAGCGCCCCGGGACTCAAGTCGCATTTT